The clone carrying this TCR beta chain showed up just a few times. Antigen: not known. This sample is drawn from a study of cytomegalovirus exposure and HLA in healthy donors. About the research overall: In an early release, HLA-typed donors contributed approximately 82 million unique TCR sequences. General observations from the study: There were a few CMV-associated chains whose specificity for CMV antigens was confirmed in vitro. Productive status was seen about 90% or about 30% of the time for most TCR beta V segments in an earlier analysis. Most TCR sequences were seen very rarely across donors, but some public TCRs occurred in many.

The PCR used 60 Vbeta and 13 Jbeta primers. Sequencing used immunoSEQ multiplex PCR; TCRdb keeps in-frame clones, though not all of them. The data contain around 130,000 clones, just under 80% of them singletons. Deletions cut 1 base from V and 5 bases from J, with 14 bases between. The CDR3 contains 16 residues. From germline, CDR1 is LGHNA and CDR2 YSLEER. The sequencing sample was made of PBMCs. The chain recombines TRBV4-3 with TRBJ2-2; D is perhaps TRBD1 (6 bases). This TCR came from a man aged 25 to 40 in good health and CMV-seronegative. CDR3 nucleotides: TGCGCCAGCAGCCAAGTAGTCGCAAGGGGGACCGGGGAGCTGTTTTTT. It yields the protein CASSQVVARGTGELFF.